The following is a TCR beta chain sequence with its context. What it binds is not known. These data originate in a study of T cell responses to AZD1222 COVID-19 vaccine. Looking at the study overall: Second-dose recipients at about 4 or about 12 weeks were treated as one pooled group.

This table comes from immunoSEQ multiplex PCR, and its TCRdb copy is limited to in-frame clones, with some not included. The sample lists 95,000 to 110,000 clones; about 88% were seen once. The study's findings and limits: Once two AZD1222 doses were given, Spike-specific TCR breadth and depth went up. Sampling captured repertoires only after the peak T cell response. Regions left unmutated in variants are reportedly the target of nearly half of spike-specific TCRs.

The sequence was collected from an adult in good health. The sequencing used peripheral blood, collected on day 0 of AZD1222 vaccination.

CDR3: CASVRGSSGNTIYF. Written as DNA, the CDR3 is TGTGCCAGTGTGAGGGGGAGCTCTGGAAACACCATATATTTT. J is TRBJ1-3 and V is TRBV19, with D possibly being TRBD1 (6 bases). Trimming took off 8 bases at V and 0 bases at J, with 11 bases between the two ends. The CDR3 covers 14 residues. Germline values: CDR1 LNHDA, CDR2 SQIVND (reference sequence).